This T cell receptor beta chain is drawn from a study of cytomegalovirus exposure and HLA in healthy donors. Study-level points and caveats: The classifier was said to identify cytomegalovirus status with high specificity and sensitivity. Compared with the approximately 700-donor mean, an Asian-associated ancestry cluster reportedly had fewer N-insertions, according to a later analysis.

A word on this clone: Its specificity is unknown.

PCR was performed using 60 Vbeta and 13 Jbeta primers. The assay was immunoSEQ multiplex PCR, and TCRdb's table has in-frame clones only and misses some. This table has roughly 71,000 clones, around four fifths appearing once. The CDR3 totals 14 residues. The germline V gene encodes CDR1 SEHNR and CDR2 FQNEAQ (reference sequence). The J segment lost 7 bases and the V segment lost 5 bases, leaving 5 bases of the junction unmatched. The sequence derives from a girl between 5 and 17 years old in good health and CMV-seropositive. The sample taken for sequencing was PBMCs. V is TRBV7-9 and J is TRBJ1-4; 9 nucleotides agree with TRBD1. CDR3 bases: TGTGCCAGCAGCGCCGGGACAGGGTTTGAAAAACTGTTTTTT. The encoded protein is CASSAGTGFEKLFF.